Below, 26 T cell receptor beta chains from the same sample are listed, as sequenced in a study of T cell clones after liver transplantation. The repertoire was sequenced with immunoSEQ multiplex PCR; TCRdb's copy has only in-frame clones and lacks some. Among nearly 55,000 clones listed, roughly 83% were seen once. Sequenced material: CD4+ T cells from blood, taken before liver transplant. The receptors were gathered from a human donor who received a liver transplant.

The chain is built from TRBV9 and TRBJ2-3, with TRBD2 matching 8 bases. With V trimmed by 4 bases and J by 2 bases, 9 bases remained unmatched. Germline V CDR1 and CDR2: SGDLS, YYNGEE. CDR3 length equals 16 residues. CDR3 loop: CASSPPPGGVTDTQYF. The CDR3 DNA sequence: TGTGCCAGCAGCCCCCCCCCGGGAGGGGTCACAGATACGCAGTATTTT.

V gene TRBV30 combines with J gene TRBJ2-1; 8 bases line up with TRBD2. This CDR3 contains 15 residues. Per the germline V gene, CDR1 is GTSNPN and CDR2 is SVGIG (reference sequence). Losses at the gene ends were 1 base for V and 0 bases for J; bases not matched to a gene: 2. The CDR3 DNA is TGTGCCTGGAGTGCTGGGACTAGCTCCTACAATGAGCAGTTCTTC. Its protein product is CAWSAGTSSYNEQFF.

V gene TRBV20-1 combines with J gene TRBJ1-2; 8 bases map to TRBD1. The CDR3 contains 10 residues. CDR1 is DFQATT and CDR2 is SNEGSKA in the germline V gene (reference sequence). This CDR3 reads CRTDRAGYTF. The DNA of the CDR3 is TGCAGGACGGACAGGGCGGGCTACACCTTC.

The CDR3 reads CASSLGSTQETQYF. The CDR3 region has the DNA TGCGCCAGCAGCTTGGGCTCGACGCAAGAGACCCAGTACTTC. The rearrangement joins TRBV5-1 to TRBJ2-5; D ambiguous. Germline assignment: CDR1 SGHRS and CDR2 YFSETQ. Trimming took 0 bases from V and 2 from J, leaving 8 bases between them. CDR3 length: 14 residues.

This sequence joins TRBV7-3 and TRBJ1-5; D is unresolved. CDR1 and CDR2 (germline): SGHTA, FQGTGA. The germline V and J ends were trimmed by 1 base and 7 bases, with 8 bases remaining between them. This CDR3 is built from 13 residues. CDR3 protein: CASSLRNGQPQHF. Here the CDR3 DNA reads TGTGCCAGCAGCTTAAGAAATGGCCAGCCCCAGCATTTT. Based on the CDR3 plus reference TRBV7-3 and TRBJ1-5, the full variable domain is GAGVSQTPSNKVTEKGKYVELRCDPISGHTALYWYRQSLGQGPEFLIYFQGTGAADDSGLPNDRFFAVRPEGSVSTLKIQRTERGDSAVYLCASSLRNGQPQHFGDGTRLSIL.

This clone was counted only a few times. The chain joins TRBV6-1 to TRBJ2-7, with TRBD2 matching over 7 bases. The trim removed 8 bases at V and 7 bases at J, leaving 11 bases unmatched. CDR3 length: 13 amino acids. Germline CDR1 reads MNHNS; CDR2 reads SASEGT. In DNA form, the CDR3 reads TGTGCCAGCGGCGGCGGGGGATCAAGGGAGCAGTACTTC. Its translation: CASGGGGSREQYF.

In its sample, this clone was seen once. The chain combines TRBV27 with TRBJ2-4; D unresolved. This CDR3 is built from 11 residues. Germline V gene lookup returns CDR1 MNHEY and CDR2 SMNVEV (reference sequence). V shed 4 bases and J shed 4 bases, with 2 bases lying between them. CDR3 loop: CASSSKNIQYF. CDR3 DNA: TGTGCCAGCAGTTCTAAAAACATTCAGTACTTC.

This chain joins TRBV11-2 and TRBJ1-4; the D gene is possibly TRBD1 (6 bases). CDR1 SGHAT and CDR2 FQNNGV come from the germline V gene. Trimming stripped 2 bases from V and 4 bases from J, with 8 bases between. This CDR3 is built from 14 residues. CDR3 sequence reads: CASSLQGINEKLFF. The CDR3 bases are TGTGCCAGCAGCTTACAGGGGATTAATGAAAAACTGTTTTTT.

The gene calls are TRBV7-8 and TRBJ1-5; D call uncertain. This CDR3 contains 15 residues. Germline-derived CDR1 and CDR2 are SGHVS and FQNEAQ. V lost 2 bases and J lost 4, with 12 bases in between. The CDR3 DNA sequence: TGTGCCAGCAGCTTAATGAGGGTTGGGAATCAGCCCCAGCATTTT. Amino acid sequence: CASSLMRVGNQPQHF.

The chain combines TRBV11-3 with TRBJ2-7, with 7 nucleotides matching TRBD1. With 1 base clipped from V and 5 bases from J, the junction kept 8 bases outside the gene matches. Germline CDR1 is SGHNT and CDR2 is YENEEA. The CDR3 length is 15 residues. As DNA, the CDR3 is TGTGCCAGCAGCTTAGGGCGACAGGGTGAGGACGAGCAGTACTTC. It specifies CASSLGRQGEDEQYF.

This rearrangement joins TRBV28 to TRBJ2-1, with 8 bases identical to TRBD1. V gave up 2 bases and J gave up 9 bases; unmatched junction bases: 9. The CDR3 has 15 amino acids. Germline V gene sequence: CDR1 MDHEN, CDR2 SYDVKM. The CDR3 region is CASSLVRQGTREQFF. CDR3 coding DNA: TGTGCCAGCAGTTTAGTCCGACAGGGGACCCGTGAGCAGTTCTTC.

The J gene is TRBJ1-5, the V gene TRBV18; TRBD1 agrees at 10 bases. The trim removed 4 bases at V and 3 bases at J, leaving 9 bases unmatched. The CDR3 sequence is 17 residues long. Per the germline V gene, CDR1 is KGHSH and CDR2 is LQKENI. The CDR3 region has the DNA TGTGCCAGCTCACTTTTACCGGGACAGGGGTTCAATCAGCCCCAGCATTTT. It yields the protein CASSLLPGQGFNQPQHF.

CDR3 sequence (DNA): TGTGCCAGCAGTTTATTCGGGGCGAGTCAGCCCCAGCATTTT. Amino acid sequence: CASSLFGASQPQHF. The chain is built from TRBV28 and TRBJ1-5; perhaps TRBD1 as D (5 bases). Germline V gives CDR1 MDHEN, CDR2 SYDVKM. The CDR3 length is 14 residues. Trimming left V 1 base short and J 6 bases short, with 10 bases between.

J is TRBJ2-2 and V is TRBV4-2; D possibly matches TRBD1 or TRBD2 (5 bases each). Trimming removed 0 bases at V and 10 bases at J, with 21 bases between. This CDR3 is 17 amino acids long. The germline CDR1 and CDR2 sequences are LGHNA and YNFKEQ. CDR3 nucleotide sequence: TGTGCCAGCAGCCAAGAAAAGGGACGTCGGGGCCGCGTGGAGCTGTTTTTT. Protein product: CASSQEKGRRGRVELFF.

This clone was counted only a few times. V gene TRBV5-6 combines with J gene TRBJ2-1; 10 bases agree with TRBD2. This CDR3 is 17 amino acids long. V gave up 0 bases and J gave up 2 bases; unmatched junction bases: 5. Looked up from germline, CDR1 is SGHDT and CDR2 is YYEEEE. CDR3 in amino acids: CASSLDVAGGPYNEQFF. Here the CDR3 DNA reads TGTGCCAGCAGCTTGGACGTAGCGGGAGGACCCTACAATGAGCAGTTCTTC.

CDR3 protein: CQGAQDTQYF. The CDR3 nucleotides are TGCCAGGGGGCGCAAGATACGCAGTATTTT. This chain joins TRBV29-1 and TRBJ2-3; 8 positions agree with TRBD1. In germline, CDR1 is SQVTM, CDR2 ANQGSEA. This CDR3 comprises 10 residues.

The rearrangement uses TRBV6-1 and TRBJ1-5, with 8 nucleotides matching TRBD1. From germline, CDR1 is MNHNS and CDR2 SASEGT. CDR3 length: 17 residues. With 4 bases clipped from V and 0 bases from J, the junction kept 8 bases outside the gene matches. As DNA, the CDR3 is TGTGCCAGCAGTGCCAGCTGGACAGGGAGTAGCAATCAGCCCCAGCATTTT. Amino acids: CASSASWTGSSNQPQHF.

V and J are TRBV7-6 and TRBJ1-6, with D possibly matching TRBD1 (5 bases). The V gene's germline CDR1 is SGHVS and CDR2 FNYEAQ. The CDR3 sequence is 16 residues long. Trimming pared 0 bases from V and 4 bases from J, leaving 10 bases between. This CDR3 is CASSLAPGLYNSPLHF. The CDR3 nucleotides read TGTGCCAGCAGCTTAGCACCGGGACTGTATAATTCACCCCTCCACTTT.

This clone was detected a few times. The V gene is TRBV4-1, the J gene TRBJ2-3, with 10 bases identical to TRBD1. The CDR3 totals 20 residues. Germline V gene data show CDR1 as MGHRA and CDR2 as YSYEKL. V was clipped by 5 bases and J by 1 base; unmatched bases: 18. Here the CDR3 reads CASSWTEGTGDIEGTDTQYF. Here the CDR3 DNA reads TGCGCCAGCAGCTGGACAGAGGGGACAGGGGATATTGAGGGCACAGATACGCAGTATTTT.

The chain links TRBV4-2 to TRBJ2-1; D not resolved. Germline-derived CDR1 and CDR2 are LGHNA and YNFKEQ. The CDR3 runs to 15 residues. Trimming removed 0 bases at V and 1 base at J, with 7 bases between. The CDR3 is CASSQDWGSYNEQFF. The CDR3 region has the DNA TGTGCCAGCAGCCAAGATTGGGGATCCTACAATGAGCAGTTCTTC.

About this clone itself: The sample contains more than one DNA sequence encoding this CDR3. The chain is built from TRBV5-1 and TRBJ2-7; TRBD1 matches at 9 bases. V was pared by 4 bases and J by 2 bases, with 7 bases of the junction left unmatched. Germline V gene lookup returns CDR1 SGHRS and CDR2 YFSETQ. This CDR3 region has 15 residues. The CDR3 is CASSGGQGPPYEQYF. DNA of the CDR3: TGCGCCAGCAGCGGGGGACAGGGCCCCCCCTACGAGCAGTACTTC.

For the CDR3, the DNA is TGCGCCAGCAGCAATCCGGGACTAGCGGGAGCAAATGAGCAGTTCTTC. It yields the protein CASSNPGLAGANEQFF. The genes are TRBV5-1 and TRBJ2-1, with 14 bases matching TRBD2. The CDR3 has 16 residues. Germline CDR1 and CDR2: SGHRS and YFSETQ. V lost 4 bases to trimming and J lost 7 bases; unmatched junction nucleotides: 7. Full variable domain (outside the CDR3, taken from reference TRBV5-1 and TRBJ2-1): KAGVTQTPRYLIKTRGQQVTLSCSPISGHRSVSWYQQTPGQGLQFLFEYFSETQRNKGNFPGRFSGRQFSNSRSEMNVSTLELGDSALYLCASSNPGLAGANEQFFGPGTRLTVL.

For this clone: The germline gene is not matched at one end of the junction; a read error may be the cause. The chain combines TRBV6-5 with TRBJ2-7; tentatively, D is TRBD2 (5 bases). The CDR3 length is 15 residues. In germline, CDR1 is MNHEY, CDR2 SVGAGI. For the CDR3, the DNA is TGTGCCAGCAGGCCCCACGACCCGACCGACTACAAGCAGTACTTC. Its protein is CASRPHDPTDYKQYF.

This clone was picked up a small number of times. The chain links TRBV6-6 to TRBJ1-5; possibly TRBD1 for D (5 bases). Germline V gene lookup returns CDR1 MNHNY and CDR2 SVGAGI (reference sequence). The germline V and J ends were trimmed by 0 bases and 2 bases, with 5 bases remaining between them. CDR3 size: 14 residues. CDR3 in amino acids: CASSYSTGNQPQHF. In DNA, the CDR3 is TGTGCCAGCAGTTACTCGACAGGCAATCAGCCCCAGCATTTT.

The V gene is TRBV7-2, the J gene TRBJ2-7; maybe TRBD1 (6 bases). The length of the CDR3 is 15 residues. Trimming shortened V by 5 bases and J by 6 bases, and 20 bases separated the two germline ends. Per germline, CDR1 SGHTA and CDR2 FQGNSA. CDR3: CASSPLRGKGPEQYF. The DNA of the CDR3 is TGTGCCAGCAGCCCTCTGAGGGGGAAAGGGCCCGAGCAGTACTTC.

The chain links TRBV5-4 to TRBJ2-3; a weak D match, TRBD2 (5 bases). The CDR3 covers 15 residues. Germline CDR1 reads SGHNT; CDR2 reads YYREEE (reference sequence). V was trimmed by 0 bases and J by 2 bases, leaving 10 bases between them. Here the CDR3 DNA reads TGTGCCAGCAGCTTGGGTTGGCGGGCCACAGATACGCAGTATTTT. Protein product: CASSLGWRATDTQYF.